This T cell receptor (beta chain) was identified in a study of shared clonotypes between healthy human individuals. Repertoires were generated with immunoSEQ multiplex PCR, while TCRdb's copy carries only in-frame clones and drops some. Of about 470,000 clones in the sample, 70% to 80% were seen once. This clone was picked up one time. This CDR3 is 13 amino acids long. V lost 5 bases and J 5 bases, leaving 12 bases between the germline ends. Germline assignment: CDR1 MNHEY and CDR2 SVGAGI. Sequencing was done on a sample of PBMCs. This chain uses TRBV6-5 with TRBJ2-5; possible D gene TRBD2, 6 bases. The origin of this receptor is a middle-aged woman in good health. Some clones in this sample may be carry-over from other donors' samples. The CDR3 DNA is TGTGCCAGCAGTCGACAGAGCGGGGAGACCCAGTACTTC. It yields the protein CASSRQSGETQYF.